One and the same sample provided the 26 T cell receptor beta chains below, sequenced in a study of cytomegalovirus exposure and HLA in healthy donors. Both 60 Vbeta primers and 13 Jbeta primers went into the PCR. Using immunoSEQ multiplex PCR, the repertoire was profiled, and TCRdb retains in-frame clones only, with some absent. This sample has around 150,000 clones, with more than 70% found just once. The sequenced sample consisted of PBMCs. These receptor sequences come from a man under 40 in good health and CMV-seronegative.

This clone has a single count. The chain is built from TRBV2 and TRBJ2-7; D is uncertain. Germline CDR1 reads SNHLY; CDR2 reads FYNNEI. The CDR3 loop spans 13 amino acids. V was trimmed by 2 bases and J by 2 bases, leaving 7 bases between them. DNA for the CDR3: TGTGCCAGCAGTGAATACTCCACCTACGAGCAGTACTTC. It is translated as CASSEYSTYEQYF.

This sequence joins TRBV6-5 and TRBJ2-3, with D perhaps TRBD2 (5 bases). Trimming took 1 base from V and 6 from J, leaving 8 bases between them. This CDR3 comprises 13 residues. Germline V lookup: CDR1 MNHEY, CDR2 SVGAGI. This chain's CDR3 is CASSYYWEDTQYF. In DNA form, the CDR3 reads TGTGCCAGCAGTTACTATTGGGAGGATACGCAGTATTTT.

The chain is built from TRBV5-1 and TRBJ1-2, with D possibly TRBD1 on 5 matching bases. Germline loops: CDR1 SGHRS, CDR2 YFSETQ. The V gene lost 1 base and the J gene lost 8 bases, with 15 bases spanning the gap. The CDR3 extends over 14 amino acids. CDR3 in DNA: TGCGCCAGCAGCTTGTCGGGCAGGGTAGAGGGCTACACCTTC. This codes for CASSLSGRVEGYTF.

V gene TRBV5-1 combines with J gene TRBJ1-3; no definite D call. CDR1 is SGHRS, CDR2 YFSETQ, per germline. CDR3 length: 13 amino acids. The V gene lost 3 bases and the J gene lost 4 bases, with 8 bases spanning the gap. CDR3 in amino acids: CASSSGDGNTIYF. The DNA for the CDR3 is TGCGCCAGCAGCTCGGGAGACGGAAACACCATATATTTT.

The gene calls are TRBV11-2 and TRBJ2-5; D uncertain. The V gene lost 1 base and the J gene lost 2 bases, with 5 bases spanning the gap. The CDR3 has 13 amino acids. CDR1 and CDR2 from the germline V gene are SGHAT and FQNNGV. For the CDR3, the DNA is TGTGCCAGCAGCTTAGGGAGACAAGAGACCCAGTACTTC. Its translation is CASSLGRQETQYF.

The CDR3 loop is CASSAGTHDNYGYTF. In DNA form, the CDR3 reads TGTGCCAGCAGCGCCGGGACACACGATAACTATGGCTACACCTTC. The rearrangement links TRBV7-3 to TRBJ1-2; tentatively, D is TRBD1 (6 bases). Germline-derived CDR1 and CDR2 are SGHTA and FQGTGA. This CDR3 spans 15 amino acids. Trimming removed 5 bases at V and 1 base at J, with 14 bases between.

The V and J genes are TRBV6-6 and TRBJ2-7, with TRBD2 as a possible D gene (6 bases). Germline CDR1 and CDR2: MNHNY and SVGAGI (reference sequence). The CDR3 extends over 13 amino acids. V lost 5 bases, J lost 3 bases, and 11 bases lay in between. The CDR3 sequence: CASSAGRNYEQYF. In DNA, the CDR3 is TGTGCCAGCAGTGCGGGACGGAACTACGAGCAGTACTTC.

The J gene is TRBJ2-2, the V gene TRBV5-1, with D unclear. The ends were cut back, 5 bases at V and 6 bases at J, with 11 bases in the middle. This CDR3 spans 13 amino acids. Germline assignment: CDR1 SGHRS and CDR2 YFSETQ. CDR3 in DNA: TGCGCCAGCAGTAACCCCGGAGCCGGGGAGCTGTTTTTT. Protein product: CASSNPGAGELFF. Full variable domain (outside the CDR3, taken from reference TRBV5-1 and TRBJ2-2): KAGVTQTPRYLIKTRGQQVTLSCSPISGHRSVSWYQQTPGQGLQFLFEYFSETQRNKGNFPGRFSGRQFSNSRSEMNVSTLELGDSALYLCASSNPGAGELFFGEGSRLTVL.

The V call is TRBV9, the J call TRBJ2-7, with a weak D call TRBD1 (6 bases). This CDR3 comprises 14 residues. Between the trimmed V and J ends, which lost 0 bases and 3 bases, there was a span of 10 bases. Germline V gives CDR1 SGDLS, CDR2 YYNGEE. The CDR3 loop reads CASSVERGGYEQYF. The CDR3 DNA reads as TGTGCCAGCAGCGTAGAGAGAGGGGGCTACGAGCAGTACTTC.

This clone was seen only a few times. The chain uses TRBV28 and TRBJ2-3, with 7 bases lining up with TRBD2. Trimming cost V 2 bases and J 2 bases; bases outside gene matches: 10. CDR1 is MDHEN, CDR2 SYDVKM, per germline. The CDR3 is made up of 17 amino acids. The CDR3 DNA is TGTGCCAGCAGTTTAGTAATGGCGGGAGCCATCACAGATACGCAGTATTTT. Encoded protein: CASSLVMAGAITDTQYF.

This chain uses TRBV5-1 with TRBJ1-1; a weak D match, TRBD1 (6 bases). The length of the CDR3 is 14 residues. Germline V gives CDR1 SGHRS, CDR2 YFSETQ. Trimming removed 3 bases from V and 7 bases from J, with 16 bases in between. The CDR3, as DNA: TGCGCCAGCAGCTGGAACAGGGTAGTTGATGAAGCTTTCTTT. It specifies CASSWNRVVDEAFF.

The gene calls are TRBV28 and TRBJ1-1, with D perhaps TRBD1 (5 bases). V dropped 6 bases and J dropped 3 bases, with 11 bases sitting between them. Germline V gene sequence: CDR1 MDHEN, CDR2 SYDVKM. The CDR3 sequence is 13 residues long. CDR3 sequence reads: CASRTGGDTEAFF. The CDR3 bases are TGTGCCAGCAGAACTGGGGGGGACACTGAAGCTTTCTTT.

The V and J genes are TRBV4-1 and TRBJ2-2; 10 bases agree with TRBD2. Unmatched junction bases numbered 6, after V lost 0 bases and J lost 5 bases. Germline V lookup: CDR1 MGHRA, CDR2 YSYEKL. This CDR3 comprises 17 residues. The CDR3 DNA is TGCGCCAGCAGCCAAGATGTGCTAGCGGGAGATACCGGGGAGCTGTTTTTT. Protein product: CASSQDVLAGDTGELFF.

The V call is TRBV11-2, the J call TRBJ2-2; D is uncertain. This CDR3 spans 12 amino acids. Germline V gene data show CDR1 as SGHAT and CDR2 as FQNNGV. Trimming removed 0 bases from V and 7 bases from J, with 3 bases in between. The CDR3 loop reads CASSLDLGELFF. DNA of the CDR3: TGTGCCAGCAGCTTAGACCTCGGGGAGCTGTTTTTT.

V usage is TRBV25-1 and J usage is TRBJ2-2; weak D call: TRBD1 (5 bases). Trimming stripped 2 bases from V and 3 bases from J, with 10 bases between. The CDR3 consists of 15 residues. Germline lookup yields CDR1 MGHDK and CDR2 SYGVNS. CDR3 amino acids: CASSENTGYTGELFF. The DNA for the CDR3 is TGTGCCAGCAGTGAAAACACAGGCTACACCGGGGAGCTGTTTTTT.

V usage is TRBV6-6 and J usage is TRBJ2-2; a weak D match, TRBD2 (5 bases). The CDR3 is 15 amino acids. V was pared by 0 bases and J by 5 bases, with 10 bases between. Germline V gene data show CDR1 as MNHNY and CDR2 as SVGAGI (reference sequence). The DNA for the CDR3 is TGTGCCAGCAGTTACTCGCCAACGGGGACCGGGGAGCTGTTTTTT. Protein sequence: CASSYSPTGTGELFF.

Notes on this clone: Other DNA sequences in the same sample also yield this CDR3. This sequence joins TRBV2 and TRBJ2-7; D call uncertain. V was cut by 4 bases and J by 4 bases, with 5 bases left in between. The CDR3 has 11 residues. Germline lookup yields CDR1 SNHLY and CDR2 FYNNEI. This chain's CDR3 is CASSGGYEQYF. The CDR3 DNA follows: TGTGCCAGCAGTGGCGGTTACGAGCAGTACTTC.

The V and J genes are TRBV28 and TRBJ2-7, with TRBD1 matching over 8 bases. This CDR3 comprises 15 residues. Trimming removed 5 bases from V and 6 bases from J; junction bases left unmatched: 12. Germline lookup yields CDR1 MDHEN and CDR2 SYDVKM. For the CDR3, the DNA is TGTGCCAGCAGTCCCGACAGGGGATGGAGCTCCGAGCAGTACTTC. Its protein product is CASSPDRGWSSEQYF.

This clone was counted a few times. The chain uses TRBV4-1 and TRBJ2-1; TRBD2 agrees at 7 bases. V shed 4 bases, J shed 4 bases, and the junction held 1 base outside the gene matches. The germline CDR1 and CDR2 sequences are MGHRA and YSYEKL. The CDR3 runs 13 residues. The CDR3 loop is CASSPGLYNEQFF. CDR3 sequence (DNA): TGCGCCAGCAGCCCGGGACTATACAATGAGCAGTTCTTC.

V and J are TRBV27 and TRBJ2-1; 9 positions agree with TRBD2. Trimming cost V 6 bases and J 9 bases; bases outside gene matches: 18. Germline CDR1 reads MNHEY; CDR2 reads SMNVEV (reference sequence). The CDR3 spans 17 residues. CDR3 residues: CASSYLTSGPAGGEQFF. Written as DNA, the CDR3 is TGTGCCAGCAGCTACCTAACTAGCGGGCCGGCTGGGGGTGAGCAGTTCTTC.

This sequence joins TRBV9 and TRBJ2-5; D is perhaps TRBD1 (6 bases). V gave up 2 bases and J gave up 4 bases, with 15 bases separating them. In germline, CDR1 is SGDLS, CDR2 YYNGEE. CDR3 length equals 15 residues. CDR3 DNA: TGTGCCAGCAGCGTGGGCCAGGGGCAGGGAGAGACCCAGTACTTC. This codes for CASSVGQGQGETQYF.

J is TRBJ1-1 and V is TRBV28, with D maybe TRBD1 (6 bases). Per the germline V gene, CDR1 is MDHEN and CDR2 is SYDVKM. Trimming removed 5 bases from V and 4 bases from J, with 14 bases in between. The CDR3 length is 14 residues. The CDR3, as DNA: TGTGCCAGCAGTAACGCGGGGGGCGGCACTGAAGCTTTCTTT. Amino acids: CASSNAGGGTEAFF.

This CDR3 reads CASSSSNGQPKLFF. Written as DNA, the CDR3 is TGTGCCAGCAGCTCCAGTAATGGACAGCCAAAACTGTTTTTT. The gene calls are TRBV7-9 and TRBJ1-4, with D perhaps matching TRBD1 (6 bases). There are 14 residues in the CDR3. Germline lookup yields CDR1 SEHNR and CDR2 FQNEAQ (reference sequence). V shed 4 bases and J shed 10 bases, with 16 bases lying between them. The variable domain in full, with the rest retrieved from reference TRBV7-9 and TRBJ1-4, is DTGVSQNPRHKITKRGQNVTFRCDPISEHNRLYWYRQTLGQGPEFLTYFQNEAQLEKSRLLSDRFSAERPKGSFSTLEIQRTEQGDSAMYLCASSSSNGQPKLFFGSGTQLSVL.

This sequence joins TRBV2 and TRBJ2-5; tentative D call: TRBD2 (6 bases). Between the trimmed V and J ends, which lost 3 bases and 2 bases, there was a span of 13 bases. The CDR3 sequence is 15 residues long. Germline CDR1 and CDR2: SNHLY and FYNNEI. CDR3 region: CASSERETFQETQYF. CDR3 DNA sequence: TGTGCCAGCAGTGAGCGGGAAACGTTTCAAGAGACCCAGTACTTC. Complete variable domain (other parts from reference TRBV2 and TRBJ2-5): EPEVTQTPSHQVTQMGQEVILRCVPISNHLYFYWYRQILGQKVEFLVSFYNNEISEKSEIFDDQFSVERPDGSNFTLKIRSTKLEDSAMYFCASSERETFQETQYFGPGTRLLVL.

The chain carries TRBV7-9 and TRBJ2-7; TRBD1 is a possible D gene (7 bases). Germline V lookup: CDR1 SEHNR, CDR2 FQNEAQ (reference sequence). Trimming pared 3 bases from V and 2 bases from J, leaving 11 bases between. The length of the CDR3 is 14 residues. The CDR3, as DNA: TGTGCCAGCAGCTTTGCGGGACAGACCTACGAGCAGTACTTC. Translated: CASSFAGQTYEQYF.

In its sample, this clone was seen a few times. V and J are TRBV19 and TRBJ1-4, with unresolved D. This CDR3 contains 13 residues. Germline V lookup: CDR1 LNHDA, CDR2 SQIVND (reference sequence). V lost 5 bases to trimming and J lost 8 bases, with 12 bases between them. As DNA, the CDR3 is TGTGCCAGTAGTCGGGATGAGAAAGAAAAACTGTTTTTT. Translation gives CASSRDEKEKLFF.